This T cell receptor beta chain was recorded in a study of cytomegalovirus exposure and HLA in healthy donors. General observations from the study: Excluded were some V segments that proved indistinguishable, including TRBV6-2 and TRBV6-3.

Deletions cut 3 bases from V and 10 bases from J, with 16 bases between. From germline, CDR1 is GTSNPN and CDR2 SVGIG (reference sequence). This CDR3 has 14 amino acids. Researchers ran the PCR with 60 Vbeta and 13 Jbeta primers. Generated by immunoSEQ multiplex PCR, the TCRdb table keeps only in-frame clones and is missing some. This sample's table has approximately 120,000 clones. Comment on this clone: Its antigen is not known.

The source of this sequence is a man in his forties in good health and CMV-seronegative. The chain recombines TRBV30 with TRBJ1-6; D gene uncertain. Sequencing was performed on PBMCs. The CDR3, as DNA: TGTGCCTGGAGACCCCTCGGGGTACGGTCACCCCTCCACTTT. The encoded protein is CAWRPLGVRSPLHF.